This passage covers 22 T cell receptor beta chains from one sample sequenced in a study of control samples from healthy donors and cancer patients (dated by TCRdb to about 2020). Library creation used the immunoSEQ multiplex PCR assay. TCRdb took this table from immuneACCESS and kept in-frame rearrangements with V and J called. Such tables lack part of the clones; where checked against another copy, unresolved V genes explain under half of the gap, and the rest is unexplained. The sample table contains approximately 70,000 clones; only one count was recorded for around 84% of them. The ten most abundant clones make up approximately 16% of the sample. Material: blood. The receptors were sampled from a man aged 50 or older in good health.

The chain carries TRBV4-3 and TRBJ2-3; a possible D gene is TRBD2 (5 bases). The CDR3 has 15 residues. Germline CDR1 and CDR2: LGHNA and YSLEER. Trimming left V 0 bases short and J 0 bases short, with 7 bases between. Here the CDR3 reads CASSQDWTSTDTQYF. The DNA of the CDR3 is TGCGCCAGCAGCCAAGACTGGACTAGCACAGATACGCAGTATTTT.

V is TRBV4-3 and J is TRBJ2-3; D is possibly TRBD2 (5 bases). Between the trimmed V and J ends, which lost 0 bases and 4 bases, there was a span of 14 bases. The CDR3 runs 16 residues. Germline V lookup: CDR1 LGHNA, CDR2 YSLEER. The CDR3 sequence: CASSQDLARRADTQYF. CDR3 nucleotides: TGCGCCAGCAGCCAAGATCTAGCCAGACGGGCAGATACGCAGTATTTT.

This sequence joins TRBV24-1 and TRBJ2-3; D is unclear. V was cut by 3 bases and J by 0 bases, with 9 bases left in between. The germline V gene encodes CDR1 KGHDR and CDR2 SFDVKD. The CDR3 runs 15 residues. CDR3 sequence reads: CATSDNLGSTDTQYF. DNA for the CDR3: TGTGCCACCAGTGATAACCTTGGGAGCACAGATACGCAGTATTTT.

The chain employs TRBV5-8 and TRBJ2-5; 8 bases map to TRBD2. With V trimmed by 0 bases and J by 1 base, 8 bases remained unmatched. This CDR3 is 17 amino acids long. Per germline, CDR1 SGHTS and CDR2 YDEGEE. This chain's CDR3 is CASSLDYGGRTQETQYF. CDR3 coding DNA: TGTGCCAGCAGCTTGGATTACGGCGGGAGGACCCAAGAGACCCAGTACTTC. Using reference TRBV5-8 and TRBJ2-5 for the parts outside the CDR3, the full variable domain is EAGVTQSPTHLIKTRGQQATLRCSPISGHTSVYWYQQALGLGLQFLLWYDEGEERNRGNFPPRFSGRQFPNYSSELNVNALELEDSALYLCASSLDYGGRTQETQYFGPGTRLLVL.

The genes are TRBV6-5 and TRBJ2-5; TRBD1 agrees at 8 bases. The CDR3 has 15 residues. CDR1 and CDR2 (germline): MNHEY, SVGAGI. Trimming removed 6 bases from V and 2 bases from J; junction bases left unmatched: 8. In DNA, the CDR3 is TGTGCCAGCAGAACGCAGGGGGCGGGGCAAGAGACCCAGTACTTC. Protein: CASRTQGAGQETQYF.

The rearrangement uses TRBV19 and TRBJ2-4; TRBD2 aligns across 9 bases. Germline-derived CDR1 and CDR2 are LNHDA and SQIVND (reference sequence). The CDR3 loop spans 16 amino acids. The V segment lost 5 bases and the J segment 0 bases; nucleotides outside the gene matches: 5. The CDR3 loop reads CASSPWRGGAKNIQYF. CDR3 in DNA: TGTGCCAGTAGTCCCTGGCGGGGGGGAGCCAAAAACATTCAGTACTTC.

V gene TRBV5-1 combines with J gene TRBJ2-3, with 7 bases that match TRBD1. Germline CDR1 is SGHRS and CDR2 is YFSETQ. The CDR3 is made up of 14 amino acids. The ends lost 4 bases at V and 2 bases at J; junction bases unmatched: 4. This chain's CDR3 is CASSPTGTTDTQYF. The CDR3 DNA reads TGCGCCAGCAGCCCGACAGGGACCACAGATACGCAGTATTTT. Variable domain in full (rest from reference TRBV5-1 and TRBJ2-3): KAGVTQTPRYLIKTRGQQVTLSCSPISGHRSVSWYQQTPGQGLQFLFEYFSETQRNKGNFPGRFSGRQFSNSRSEMNVSTLELGDSALYLCASSPTGTTDTQYFGPGTRLTVL.

The chain combines TRBV28 with TRBJ1-1, with D unclear. The CDR3 is made up of 11 amino acids. Deletions cut 3 bases from V and 4 bases from J, with 3 bases between. Germline V CDR1 and CDR2: MDHEN, SYDVKM. Written as DNA, the CDR3 is TGTGCCAGCAGTTTTACCACTGAAGCTTTCTTT. This encodes CASSFTTEAFF.

The chain recombines TRBV28 with TRBJ1-2; D remains unclear. From germline, CDR1 is MDHEN and CDR2 SYDVKM. The V gene lost 3 bases and the J gene lost 6 bases, with 11 bases spanning the gap. The CDR3 runs 13 residues. As DNA, the CDR3 is TGTGCCAGCAGTTTCGGGAGCTCTAATGGCTACACCTTC. Protein product: CASSFGSSNGYTF.

Only a few counts were recorded for this clone. The rearrangement links TRBV2 to TRBJ2-5, with D perhaps matching TRBD2 (5 bases). This CDR3 has 12 residues. Germline loops: CDR1 SNHLY, CDR2 FYNNEI. Trimming left V 6 bases short and J 4 bases short, with 9 bases between. The CDR3 DNA reads TGTGCCAGCAGGGGAGAGGGAGAGACCCAGTACTTC. It translates to CASRGEGETQYF.

This clone was counted once. The genes are TRBV6-6 and TRBJ2-3; TRBD2 agrees at 9 bases. Germline loops: CDR1 MNHNY, CDR2 SVGAGI (reference sequence). CDR3 length: 16 amino acids. The V and J ends lost 5 bases and 6 bases, in that order; junction bases with no gene match: 12. The CDR3 bases are TGTGCCAGCAGTCCCCCCGGTAGCGGGAGTTTGGATACGCAGTATTTT. Translating it yields CASSPPGSGSLDTQYF.

This rearrangement joins TRBV4-1 to TRBJ2-1; 10 bases are a match to TRBD2. With V trimmed by 4 bases and J by 8 bases, 14 bases remained unmatched. CDR3 length: 17 amino acids. CDR1 and CDR2 (germline): MGHRA, YSYEKL. CDR3 nucleotide sequence: TGCGCCAGCAGCCGAACCCCAAGCGGGGGGGAGAGCTATGAGCAGTTCTTC. Translated, it gives CASSRTPSGGESYEQFF.

The rearrangement uses TRBV6-2 or TRBV6-3 and TRBJ2-1, with D hard to call. V lost 4 bases and J lost 9, with 10 bases in between. There are 12 residues in the CDR3. Germline V gene data show CDR1 as MNHEY and CDR2 as SVGEGT. CDR3 amino acids: CASSSRWGEQFF. Written as DNA, the CDR3 is TGTGCCAGCAGTTCTCGCTGGGGTGAGCAGTTCTTC.

This rearrangement joins TRBV30 to TRBJ1-5; D is uncertain. V was trimmed by 2 bases and J by 4 bases, leaving 9 bases between them. Germline V lookup: CDR1 GTSNPN, CDR2 SVGIG (reference sequence). CDR3 length: 13 residues. CDR3 loop: CAWSPDPNQPQHF. In nucleotides, the CDR3 is TGTGCCTGGAGTCCGGACCCGAATCAGCCCCAGCATTTT.

The chain couples TRBV21-1 to TRBJ2-2; the listed D gene, TRBD1, was not tested against the DNA. TRBV21-1 is designated a pseudogene. The CDR3 is 11 amino acids. The CDR3 protein is CASQNTGELFF. The CDR3 region has the DNA TGTGCCAGTCAGAACACCGGGGAGCTGTTTTTT.

The CDR3 protein is CASSSEGLNTEAFF. As DNA, the CDR3 is TGTGCCAGCAGTTCCGAAGGACTGAACACTGAAGCTTTCTTT. This chain uses TRBV28 with TRBJ1-1; D is uncertain. CDR1 MDHEN and CDR2 SYDVKM come from the germline V gene. V lost 4 bases and J 0 bases, leaving 9 bases between the germline ends. There are 14 residues in the CDR3.

The chain links TRBV19 to TRBJ1-1; D not certain. Trimming shortened V by 6 bases and J by 1 base, and 3 bases separated the two germline ends. The CDR3 is made up of 11 amino acids. Germline CDR1 and CDR2: LNHDA and SQIVND (reference sequence). Written as DNA, the CDR3 is TGTGCCAGTAGGGGGAACACTGAAGCTTTCTTT. This encodes CASRGNTEAFF.

V usage is TRBV28 and J usage is TRBJ1-4; no reliable D call. The length of the CDR3 is 14 residues. Trimming removed 5 bases from V and 0 bases from J, with 7 bases in between. Germline V gene sequence: CDR1 MDHEN, CDR2 SYDVKM. CDR3: CASSTTATNEKLFF. Here the CDR3 DNA reads TGTGCCAGCAGTACGACGGCAACTAATGAAAAACTGTTTTTT.

The chain combines TRBV6-7 with TRBJ1-4; D possibly corresponds to TRBD1 (6 bases). TRBV6-7 carries the ORF label, with uncertain function. V was pared by 2 bases and J by 5 bases, with 18 bases between. This CDR3 comprises 17 residues. The CDR3 sequence is CASSYPGGEGENEKLFF. The CDR3 DNA is TGTGCCAGCAGTTACCCGGGGGGCGAAGGGGAAAATGAAAAACTGTTTTTT.

The CDR3 is CASSLSGRAEDTQYF. In DNA, the CDR3 is TGCGCCAGCAGCCTTAGCGGGAGGGCCGAAGATACGCAGTATTTT. This chain joins TRBV5-1 and TRBJ2-3, with 11 bases lining up with TRBD2. J was trimmed by 5 bases and V by 4 bases; bases with no gene match: 6. This CDR3 has 15 amino acids. Germline CDR1 and CDR2: SGHRS and YFSETQ. The full variable domain, in which reference TRBV5-1 and TRBJ2-3 provide the parts outside the CDR3, is KAGVTQTPRYLIKTRGQQVTLSCSPISGHRSVSWYQQTPGQGLQFLFEYFSETQRNKGNFPGRFSGRQFSNSRSEMNVSTLELGDSALYLCASSLSGRAEDTQYFGPGTRLTVL.

This sequence joins TRBV12-5 and TRBJ2-2, with a possible D match to TRBD1 (6 bases). The CDR3 covers 16 residues. V was cut by 1 base and J by 6 bases, with 15 bases left in between. Germline CDR1 and CDR2: LGHNT and FRNRAP. CDR3: CASGLEQGLASGELFF. As DNA, the CDR3 is TGTGCTAGTGGTTTGGAACAGGGCCTCGCCTCCGGGGAGCTGTTTTTT.

This clone showed up just once. This sequence joins TRBV9 and TRBJ2-1; the D gene could be TRBD1 or TRBD2 (5 bases each). V was clipped by 0 bases and J by 10 bases, with 20 bases between them. In germline, CDR1 is SGDLS, CDR2 YYNGEE. CDR3 length: 16 amino acids. The DNA for the CDR3 is TGTGCCAGCAGCGTAGGACGATCGGGGCTCTCGGCGGAGCAGTTCTTC. This encodes CASSVGRSGLSAEQFF.